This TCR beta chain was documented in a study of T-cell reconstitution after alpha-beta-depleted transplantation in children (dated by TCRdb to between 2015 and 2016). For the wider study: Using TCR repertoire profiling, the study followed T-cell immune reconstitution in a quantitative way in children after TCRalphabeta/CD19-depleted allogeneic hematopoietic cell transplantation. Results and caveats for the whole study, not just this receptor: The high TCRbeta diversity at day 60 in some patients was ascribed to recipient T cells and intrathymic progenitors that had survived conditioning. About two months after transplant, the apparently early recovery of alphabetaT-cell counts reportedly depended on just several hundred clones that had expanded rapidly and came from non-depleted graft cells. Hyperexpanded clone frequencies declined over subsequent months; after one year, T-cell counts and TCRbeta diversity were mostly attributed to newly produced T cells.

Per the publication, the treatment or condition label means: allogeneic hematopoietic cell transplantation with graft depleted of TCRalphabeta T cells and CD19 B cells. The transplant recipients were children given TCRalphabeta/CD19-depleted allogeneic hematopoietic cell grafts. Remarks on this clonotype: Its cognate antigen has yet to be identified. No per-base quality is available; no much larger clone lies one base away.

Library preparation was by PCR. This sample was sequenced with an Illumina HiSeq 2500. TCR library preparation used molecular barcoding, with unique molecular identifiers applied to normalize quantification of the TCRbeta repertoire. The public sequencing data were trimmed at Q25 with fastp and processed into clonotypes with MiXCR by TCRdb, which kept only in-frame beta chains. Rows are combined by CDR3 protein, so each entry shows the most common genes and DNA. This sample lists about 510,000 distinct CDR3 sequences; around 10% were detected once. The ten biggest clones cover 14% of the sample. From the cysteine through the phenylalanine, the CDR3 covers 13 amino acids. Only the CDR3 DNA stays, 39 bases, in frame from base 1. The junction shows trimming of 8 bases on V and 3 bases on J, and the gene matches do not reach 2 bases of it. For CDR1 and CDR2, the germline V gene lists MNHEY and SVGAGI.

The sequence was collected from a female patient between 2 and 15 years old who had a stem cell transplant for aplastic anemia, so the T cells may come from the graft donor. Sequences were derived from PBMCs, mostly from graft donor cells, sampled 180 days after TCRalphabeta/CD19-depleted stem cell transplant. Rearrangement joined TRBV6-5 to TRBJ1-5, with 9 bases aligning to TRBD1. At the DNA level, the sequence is TGTGCCAGCCGGGACAGGGACAATCAGCCCCAGCATTTT. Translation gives CASRDRDNQPQHF.